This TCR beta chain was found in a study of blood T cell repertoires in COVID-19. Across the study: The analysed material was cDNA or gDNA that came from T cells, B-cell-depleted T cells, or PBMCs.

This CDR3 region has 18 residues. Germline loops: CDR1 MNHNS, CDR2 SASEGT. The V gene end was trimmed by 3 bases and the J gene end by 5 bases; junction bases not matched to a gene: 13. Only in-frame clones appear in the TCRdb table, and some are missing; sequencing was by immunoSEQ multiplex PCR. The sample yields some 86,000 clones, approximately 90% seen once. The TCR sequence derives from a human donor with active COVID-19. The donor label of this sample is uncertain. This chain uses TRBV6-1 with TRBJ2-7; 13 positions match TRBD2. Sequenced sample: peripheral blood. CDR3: CASSEVTSGGAARDEQYF. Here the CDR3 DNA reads TGTGCCAGCAGTGAGGTTACTAGCGGGGGGGCGGCGAGGGACGAGCAGTACTTC.